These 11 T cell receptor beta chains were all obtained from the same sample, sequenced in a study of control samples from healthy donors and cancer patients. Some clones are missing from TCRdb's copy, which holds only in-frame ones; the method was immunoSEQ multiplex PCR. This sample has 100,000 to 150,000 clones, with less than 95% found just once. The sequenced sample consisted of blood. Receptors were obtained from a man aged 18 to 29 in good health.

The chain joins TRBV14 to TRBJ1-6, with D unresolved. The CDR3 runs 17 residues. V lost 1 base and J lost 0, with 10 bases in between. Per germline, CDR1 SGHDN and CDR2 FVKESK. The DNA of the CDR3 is TGTGCCAGCAGCCAAGGGTTGCCGAGCTCCTATAATTCACCCCTCCACTTT. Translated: CASSQGLPSSYNSPLHF.

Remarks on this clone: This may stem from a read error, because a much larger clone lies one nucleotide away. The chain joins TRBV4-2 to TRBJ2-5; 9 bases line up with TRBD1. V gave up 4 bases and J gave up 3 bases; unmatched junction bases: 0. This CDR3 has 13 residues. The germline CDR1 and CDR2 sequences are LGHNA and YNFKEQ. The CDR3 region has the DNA TGTGCCAGCAGCCGACAGGGGGAAGAGACCCAGTACTTC. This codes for CASSRQGEETQYF.

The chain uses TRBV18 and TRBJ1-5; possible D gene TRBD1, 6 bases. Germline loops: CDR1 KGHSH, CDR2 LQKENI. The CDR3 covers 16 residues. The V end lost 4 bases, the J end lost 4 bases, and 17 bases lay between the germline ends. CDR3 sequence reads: CASSRGGGQPNQPQHF. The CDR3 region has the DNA TGTGCCAGCTCACGGGGTGGGGGGCAGCCGAATCAGCCCCAGCATTTT. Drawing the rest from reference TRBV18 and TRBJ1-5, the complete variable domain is NAGVMQNPRHLVRRRGQEARLRCSPMKGHSHVYWYRQLPEEGLKFMVYLQKENIIDESGMPKERFSAEFPKEGPSILRIQQVVRGDSAAYFCASSRGGGQPNQPQHFGDGTRLSIL.

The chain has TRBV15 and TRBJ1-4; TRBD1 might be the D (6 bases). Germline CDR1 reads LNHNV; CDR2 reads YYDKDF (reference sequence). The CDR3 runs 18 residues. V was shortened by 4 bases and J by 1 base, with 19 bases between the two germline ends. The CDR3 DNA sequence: TGTGCCACCAGCATCCTAGCCGCGGGGGCGAGAACTAATGAAAAACTGTTTTTT. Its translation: CATSILAAGARTNEKLFF.

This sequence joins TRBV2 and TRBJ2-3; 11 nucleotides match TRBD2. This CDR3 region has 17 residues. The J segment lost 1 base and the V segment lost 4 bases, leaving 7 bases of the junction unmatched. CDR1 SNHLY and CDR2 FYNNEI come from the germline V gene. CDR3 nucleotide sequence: TGTGCCAGCAGTGCCCAACTAGCGGGGGCAGGCACAGATACGCAGTATTTT. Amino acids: CASSAQLAGAGTDTQYF.

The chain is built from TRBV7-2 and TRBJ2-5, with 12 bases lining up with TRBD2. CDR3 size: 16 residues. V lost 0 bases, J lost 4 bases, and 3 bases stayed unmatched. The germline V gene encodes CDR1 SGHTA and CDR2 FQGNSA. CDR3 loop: CASSLARLAGAETQYF. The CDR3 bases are TGTGCCAGCAGCTTAGCCCGACTAGCGGGGGCAGAGACCCAGTACTTC.

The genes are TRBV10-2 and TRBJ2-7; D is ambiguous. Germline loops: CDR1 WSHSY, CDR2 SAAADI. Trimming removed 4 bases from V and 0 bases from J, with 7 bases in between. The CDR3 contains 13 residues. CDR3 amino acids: CASSAGPSYEQYF. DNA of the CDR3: TGCGCCAGCAGTGCTGGACCCTCCTACGAGCAGTACTTC.

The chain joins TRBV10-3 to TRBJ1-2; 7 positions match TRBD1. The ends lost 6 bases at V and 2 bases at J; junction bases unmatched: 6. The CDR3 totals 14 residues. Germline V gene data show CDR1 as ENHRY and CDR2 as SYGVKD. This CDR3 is CAIRETGRNYGYTF. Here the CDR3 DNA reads TGTGCCATCAGAGAGACAGGGAGGAACTATGGCTACACCTTC.

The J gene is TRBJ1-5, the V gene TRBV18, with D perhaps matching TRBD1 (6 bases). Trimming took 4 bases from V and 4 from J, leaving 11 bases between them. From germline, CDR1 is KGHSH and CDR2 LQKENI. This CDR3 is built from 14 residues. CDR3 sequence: CASSLTGQNQPQHF. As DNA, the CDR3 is TGTGCCAGCTCACTAACGGGACAAAATCAGCCCCAGCATTTT.

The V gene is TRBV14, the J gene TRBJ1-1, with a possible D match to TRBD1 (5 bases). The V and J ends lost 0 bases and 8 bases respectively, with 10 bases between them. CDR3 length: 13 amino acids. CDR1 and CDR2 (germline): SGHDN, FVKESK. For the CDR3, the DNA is TGTGCCAGCAGCCAAGAAACGGGACTGGAAGCTTTCTTT. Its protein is CASSQETGLEAFF.

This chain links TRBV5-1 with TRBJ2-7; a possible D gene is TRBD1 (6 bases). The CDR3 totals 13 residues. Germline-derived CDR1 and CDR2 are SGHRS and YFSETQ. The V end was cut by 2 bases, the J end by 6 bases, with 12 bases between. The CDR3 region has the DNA TGCGCCAGCAGCTTTGACAGGCTAGGCGAGCAGTACTTC. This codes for CASSFDRLGEQYF. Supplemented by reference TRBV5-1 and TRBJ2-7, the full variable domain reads KAGVTQTPRYLIKTRGQQVTLSCSPISGHRSVSWYQQTPGQGLQFLFEYFSETQRNKGNFPGRFSGRQFSNSRSEMNVSTLELGDSALYLCASSFDRLGEQYFGPGTRLTVT.